This T cell receptor beta chain was obtained from a study of cytomegalovirus exposure and HLA in healthy donors. This clone was seen more than once but under ten times. PCR involved 60 Vbeta and 13 Jbeta primers. Clones were read by immunoSEQ multiplex PCR, and TCRdb kept only the in-frame ones, dropping some. Of 95,000 to 100,000 clones listed, less than 85% are singletons. Germline lookup yields CDR1 SGHKS and CDR2 YYEKEE (reference sequence). The CDR3 runs 13 residues. Between the trimmed V and J ends, which lost 2 bases and 4 bases, there was a span of 8 bases. Sample: PBMCs. The chain joins TRBV5-5 to TRBJ2-3; D not certain. This clonotype was sampled from a woman in her fifties or sixties in good health and CMV-seropositive. The DNA for the CDR3 is TGTGCCAGCAGCTTTACAGCCTCAGATACGCAGTATTTT. Its translation: CASSFTASDTQYF.